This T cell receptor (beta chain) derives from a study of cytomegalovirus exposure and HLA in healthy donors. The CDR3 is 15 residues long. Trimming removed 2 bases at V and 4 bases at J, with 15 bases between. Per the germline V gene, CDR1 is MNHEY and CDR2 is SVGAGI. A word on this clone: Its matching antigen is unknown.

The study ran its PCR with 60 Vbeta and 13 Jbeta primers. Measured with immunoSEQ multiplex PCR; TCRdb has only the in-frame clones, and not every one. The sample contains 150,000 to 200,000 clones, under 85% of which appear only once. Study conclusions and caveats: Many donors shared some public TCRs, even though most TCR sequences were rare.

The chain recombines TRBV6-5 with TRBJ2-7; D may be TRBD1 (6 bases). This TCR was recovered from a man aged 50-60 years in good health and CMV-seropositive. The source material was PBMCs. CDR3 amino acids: CASSYGQGMGYEQYF. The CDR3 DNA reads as TGTGCCAGCAGTTACGGCCAGGGGATGGGATACGAGCAGTACTTC.